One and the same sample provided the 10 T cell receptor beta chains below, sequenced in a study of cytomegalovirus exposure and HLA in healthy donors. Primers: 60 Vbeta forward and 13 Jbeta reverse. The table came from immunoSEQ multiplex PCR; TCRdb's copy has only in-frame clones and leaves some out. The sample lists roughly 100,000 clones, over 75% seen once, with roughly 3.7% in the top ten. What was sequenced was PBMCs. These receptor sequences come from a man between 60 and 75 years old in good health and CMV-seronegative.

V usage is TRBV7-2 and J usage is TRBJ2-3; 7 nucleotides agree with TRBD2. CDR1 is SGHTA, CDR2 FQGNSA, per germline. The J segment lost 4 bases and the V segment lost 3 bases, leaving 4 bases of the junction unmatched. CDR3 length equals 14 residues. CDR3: CASSFSRGADTQYF. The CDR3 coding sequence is TGTGCCAGCAGCTTCTCCCGGGGGGCAGATACGCAGTATTTT.

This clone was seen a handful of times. CDR3 protein: CASSPDFGNSPLHF. The DNA of the CDR3 is TGTGCCAGCAGTCCCGACTTCGGTAATTCACCCCTCCACTTT. V gene TRBV6-1 combines with J gene TRBJ1-6; no definite D call. The V end was cut by 5 bases, the J end by 6 bases, with 11 bases between. The CDR3 spans 14 residues. Germline CDR1 is MNHNS and CDR2 is SASEGT.

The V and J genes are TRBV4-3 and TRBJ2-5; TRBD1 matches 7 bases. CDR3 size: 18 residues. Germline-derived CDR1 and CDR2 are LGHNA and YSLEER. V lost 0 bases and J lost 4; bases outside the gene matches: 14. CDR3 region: CASSQDQGRRGRGETQYF. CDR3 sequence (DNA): TGCGCCAGCAGCCAAGATCAAGGGAGAAGGGGGCGAGGAGAGACCCAGTACTTC.

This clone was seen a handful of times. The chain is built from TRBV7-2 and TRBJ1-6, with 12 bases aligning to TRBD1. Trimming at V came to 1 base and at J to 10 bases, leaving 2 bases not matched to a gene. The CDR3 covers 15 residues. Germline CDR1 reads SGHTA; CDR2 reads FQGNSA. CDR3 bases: TGTGCCAGCAGCTTAGGCGGGACAGGGGGCTCACCCCTCCACTTT. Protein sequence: CASSLGGTGGSPLHF. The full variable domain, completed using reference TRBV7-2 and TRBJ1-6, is GAGVSQSPSNKVTEKGKDVELRCDPISGHTALYWYRQSLGQGLEFLIYFQGNSAPDKSGLPSDRFSAERTGGSVSTLTIQRTQQEDSAVYLCASSLGGTGGSPLHFGNGTRLTVT.

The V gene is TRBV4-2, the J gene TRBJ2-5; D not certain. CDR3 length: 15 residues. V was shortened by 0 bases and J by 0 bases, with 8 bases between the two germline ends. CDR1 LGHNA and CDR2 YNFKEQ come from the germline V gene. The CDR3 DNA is TGTGCCAGCAGCCAAGATGGCAAGTACCAAGAGACCCAGTACTTC. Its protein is CASSQDGKYQETQYF.

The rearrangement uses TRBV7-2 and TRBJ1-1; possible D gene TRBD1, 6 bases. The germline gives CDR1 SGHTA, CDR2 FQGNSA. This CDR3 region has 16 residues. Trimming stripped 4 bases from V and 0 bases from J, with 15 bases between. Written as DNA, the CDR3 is TGTGCCAGCAGCTCCGGACAGAGTCGAATGAACACTGAAGCTTTCTTT. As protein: CASSSGQSRMNTEAFF.

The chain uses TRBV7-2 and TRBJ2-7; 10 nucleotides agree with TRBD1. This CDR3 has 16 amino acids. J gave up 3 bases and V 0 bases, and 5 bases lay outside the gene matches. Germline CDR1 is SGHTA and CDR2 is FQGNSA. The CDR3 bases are TGTGCCAGCAGCTTAGCGGGGACAGGGGATTACTACGAGCAGTACTTC. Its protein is CASSLAGTGDYYEQYF.

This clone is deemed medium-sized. The CDR3 DNA reads TGTGCCAGTAGCGGGACAGGGGGAAATCAGCCCCAGCATTTT. Encoded protein: CASSGTGGNQPQHF. The chain couples TRBV19 to TRBJ1-5, with 11 bases identical to TRBD1. The germline V gene has CDR1 LNHDA and CDR2 SQIVND (reference sequence). The CDR3 consists of 14 residues. The junction had 2 bases not matched to a gene; V was cut back by 6 bases and J by 4 bases.

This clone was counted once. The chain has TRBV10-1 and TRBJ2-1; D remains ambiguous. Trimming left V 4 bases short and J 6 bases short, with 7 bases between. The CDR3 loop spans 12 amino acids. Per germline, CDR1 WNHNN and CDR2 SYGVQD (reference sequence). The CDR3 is CASSVRGNEQFF. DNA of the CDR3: TGCGCCAGCAGTGTCAGAGGCAATGAGCAGTTCTTC.

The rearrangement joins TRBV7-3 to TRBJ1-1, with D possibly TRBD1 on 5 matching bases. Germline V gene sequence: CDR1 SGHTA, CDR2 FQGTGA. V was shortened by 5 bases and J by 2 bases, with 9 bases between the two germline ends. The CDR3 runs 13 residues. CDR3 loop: CASSPQGNTEAFF. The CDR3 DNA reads TGTGCCAGCAGCCCCCAGGGAAACACTGAAGCTTTCTTT.